The 21 T cell receptor beta chains in this list originate from one sample, sequenced in a study of shared clonotypes between healthy human individuals (dated by TCRdb to the early 2020s). The library was made by the immunoSEQ multiplex PCR assay. The source is immuneACCESS, and TCRdb retained only in-frame sequences with V and J called. Part of the clones is not carried over; for the studies checked, unresolved V genes explain less than half of this, and the remainder is unexplained. Present in this sample are around 240,000 clones, 65% of which were seen just once. Jointly, the top ten make up 8.5% to 14% of the sample. Sequenced sample: memory CD4+ T cells sorted from blood. Reading the label with the study, this specimen's cell subset or site is: CD45RA-negative fraction. Receptors originate from a man aged 25-45 years in good health.

DNA of the CDR3: TGTGCCAGCAGTCCCGGGACCTCCTACGAGCAGTACTTC. Its translation is CASSPGTSYEQYF. This rearrangement joins TRBV27 to TRBJ2-7; the D call may be TRBD1 or TRBD2 (5 bases each). V dropped 5 bases and J dropped 0 bases, with 8 bases sitting between them. The CDR3 totals 13 residues. Germline V gene sequence: CDR1 MNHEY, CDR2 SMNVEV (reference sequence).

The chain is built from TRBV13 and TRBJ2-7; D is perhaps TRBD1 (5 bases). The CDR3 is made up of 14 amino acids. The germline V gene encodes CDR1 PRHDT and CDR2 FYEKMQ (reference sequence). V lost 5 bases and J lost 5, with 16 bases in between. In DNA form, the CDR3 reads TGTGCCAGCAGCATCCCCGGGCAGGGTGACGAGCAGTACTTC. Amino acid sequence: CASSIPGQGDEQYF.

The chain recombines TRBV28 with TRBJ2-1; 7 bases agree with TRBD2. Germline loops: CDR1 MDHEN, CDR2 SYDVKM. CDR3 length equals 15 residues. V dropped 4 bases and J dropped 9; count of bases not matched to a gene: 12. The CDR3 here is CASSSGGRRDGEQFF. The DNA for the CDR3 is TGTGCCAGCAGTTCTGGCGGGAGACGAGATGGTGAGCAGTTCTTC.

This chain connects TRBV5-1 to TRBJ2-3; D gene unclear. The germline V gene encodes CDR1 SGHRS and CDR2 YFSETQ. Trimming stripped 0 bases from V and 4 bases from J, with 9 bases between. The CDR3 runs 14 residues. The CDR3 region is CASSLGSAADTQYF. CDR3 bases: TGCGCCAGCAGCTTGGGTTCAGCTGCAGATACGCAGTATTTT. Filled out from reference TRBV5-1 and TRBJ2-3, the complete variable domain reads KAGVTQTPRYLIKTRGQQVTLSCSPISGHRSVSWYQQTPGQGLQFLFEYFSETQRNKGNFPGRFSGRQFSNSRSEMNVSTLELGDSALYLCASSLGSAADTQYFGPGTRLTVL.

A remark on this clone: An end of the junction does not agree with germline; a read error may underlie this. J is TRBJ1-2 and V is TRBV29-1; unclear D gene. Germline-derived CDR1 and CDR2 are SQVTM and ANQGSEA. The CDR3 sequence is 11 residues long. The CDR3 nucleotides are TGCAGCGTTGAAGATCTTTCCCGGTGGGACTTC. It specifies CSVEDLSRWDF.

This rearrangement joins TRBV11-2 to TRBJ1-2; TRBD1 is a possible D gene (5 bases). CDR1 and CDR2 from the germline V gene are SGHAT and FQNNGV. This CDR3 is 11 amino acids long. The ends were cut back, 6 bases at V and 6 bases at J, with 8 bases in the middle. CDR3 coding DNA: TGTGCCAGCAGAAGGGGCCATGGCTACACCTTC. Amino acids: CASRRGHGYTF.

This clone occurred many times. This rearrangement joins TRBV7-2 to TRBJ2-1; 12 bases fit TRBD2. V lost 4 bases, J lost 9 bases, and 7 bases stayed unmatched. This CDR3 has 15 amino acids. Germline-derived CDR1 and CDR2 are SGHTA and FQGNSA. In DNA, the CDR3 is TGTGCCAGCAGCTCACGACTAGCGGGAGAGGGTGAGCAGTTCTTC. Residues: CASSSRLAGEGEQFF.

V and J are TRBV12-5 and TRBJ2-3, with D possibly matching TRBD2 (6 bases). In germline, CDR1 is LGHNT, CDR2 FRNRAP. V lost 2 bases and J lost 3, with 15 bases in between. This CDR3 spans 16 amino acids. CDR3 DNA: TGTGCTAGTGGTTTGAATCCGGGAGCCGGGACAGATACGCAGTATTTT. The encoded protein is CASGLNPGAGTDTQYF. Full variable domain (rest looked up from reference TRBV12-5 and TRBJ2-3): DARVTQTPRHKVTEMGQEVTMRCQPILGHNTVFWYRQTMMQGLELLAYFRNRAPLDDSGMPKDRFSAEMPDATLATLKIQPSEPRDSAVYFCASGLNPGAGTDTQYFGPGTRLTVL.

The chain is built from TRBV5-1 and TRBJ2-6, with TRBD1 matching over 10 bases. Germline assignment: CDR1 SGHRS and CDR2 YFSETQ. The CDR3 totals 17 residues. Trimming at V came to 3 bases and at J to 4 bases, leaving 7 bases not matched to a gene. Here the CDR3 DNA reads TGCGCCAGCAGCTGGTCCGGGACAGGGGTCGGGGCCAACGTCCTGACTTTC. As protein: CASSWSGTGVGANVLTF. Full variable domain (remainder filled in from reference TRBV5-1 and TRBJ2-6): KAGVTQTPRYLIKTRGQQVTLSCSPISGHRSVSWYQQTPGQGLQFLFEYFSETQRNKGNFPGRFSGRQFSNSRSEMNVSTLELGDSALYLCASSWSGTGVGANVLTFGAGSRLTVL.

In its sample, this clone was seen once. Other DNA sequences of this sample code for an identical CDR3. The chain joins TRBV10-2 to TRBJ2-7; D is undetermined. V gave up 1 base and J gave up 2 bases, with 6 bases separating them. This CDR3 is built from 13 residues. The germline V gene encodes CDR1 WSHSY and CDR2 SAAADI. In DNA, the CDR3 is TGCGCCAGCAGTGAGTACCTGACCTACGAGCAGTACTTC. Its translation: CASSEYLTYEQYF.

V gene TRBV19 combines with J gene TRBJ2-1; 11 nucleotides agree with TRBD1. The CDR3 has 13 amino acids. Trimming took 9 bases from V and 7 from J; bases not matched to a gene: 5. Germline CDR1 LNHDA, CDR2 SQIVND (reference sequence). The CDR3 reads CASSGTGGNEQFF. CDR3 DNA: TGTGCCAGCTCCGGGACAGGGGGAAATGAGCAGTTCTTC.

The CDR3 DNA sequence: TGTGCCAGCAAGAATTGGGGTGCTAGAGGCGAAAAACTGTTTTTT. It is translated as CASKNWGARGEKLFF. The chain combines TRBV6-1 with TRBJ1-4, with D uncertain. Trimming stripped 7 bases from V and 8 bases from J, with 20 bases between. CDR1 is MNHNS and CDR2 is SASEGT in the germline V gene. CDR3 length: 15 amino acids.

This chain joins TRBV7-9 and TRBJ2-2, with 14 bases identical to TRBD2. V lost 5 bases to trimming and J lost 5 bases; unmatched junction nucleotides: 7. CDR1 is SEHNR, CDR2 FQNEAQ, per germline (reference sequence). The CDR3 length is 17 residues. The CDR3 DNA reads TGTGCCAGCAGCCAGACTAGCGGGAGGGCATGGACCGGGGAGCTGTTTTTT. Its protein is CASSQTSGRAWTGELFF.

This sequence joins TRBV28 and TRBJ2-7; 7 bases match TRBD1. The CDR3 sequence is 15 residues long. Germline CDR1 is MDHEN and CDR2 is SYDVKM. The J segment lost 1 base and the V segment lost 2 bases, leaving 5 bases of the junction unmatched. CDR3 loop: CASSLAGGLSYEQYF. Here the CDR3 DNA reads TGTGCCAGCAGTTTAGCAGGGGGTTTATCCTACGAGCAGTACTTC.

This rearrangement joins TRBV7-2 to TRBJ2-3; D is ambiguous. Trimming left V 3 bases short and J 6 bases short, with 7 bases between. Per the germline V gene, CDR1 is SGHTA and CDR2 is FQGNSA. The CDR3 totals 12 residues. CDR3 loop: CASSFYGDTQYF. The CDR3 nucleotides read TGTGCCAGCAGCTTCTATGGGGATACGCAGTATTTT.

The gene calls are TRBV11-2 and TRBJ1-5; 10 nucleotides align to TRBD1. V was clipped by 1 base and J by 4 bases; unmatched bases: 1. CDR1 and CDR2 from the germline V gene are SGHAT and FQNNGV. The CDR3 has 15 amino acids. The CDR3: CASSLGTGGNQPQHF. For the CDR3, the DNA is TGTGCCAGCAGCTTAGGGACAGGGGGAAATCAGCCCCAGCATTTT. Full variable domain (rest looked up from reference TRBV11-2 and TRBJ1-5): EAGVAQSPRYKIIEKRQSVAFWCNPISGHATLYWYQQILGQGPKLLIQFQNNGVVDDSQLPKDRFSAERLKGVDSTLKIQPAKLEDSAVYLCASSLGTGGNQPQHFGDGTRLSIL.

The chain joins TRBV7-3 to TRBJ2-4; 9 bases fit TRBD1. With 5 bases clipped from V and 6 bases from J, the junction kept 5 bases outside the gene matches. Per germline, CDR1 SGHTA and CDR2 FQGTGA. This CDR3 has 14 amino acids. The CDR3 DNA reads TGTGCCAGCAGCGCGACAGGGGGGTCAAACATTCAGTACTTC. Its protein is CASSATGGSNIQYF. Full variable domain (rest looked up from reference TRBV7-3 and TRBJ2-4): GAGVSQTPSNKVTEKGKYVELRCDPISGHTALYWYRQSLGQGPEFLIYFQGTGAADDSGLPNDRFFAVRPEGSVSTLKIQRTERGDSAVYLCASSATGGSNIQYFGAGTRLSVL.

In its sample, this clone was seen a few times. CDR3 in amino acids: CASSLARGQMNTEAFF. The CDR3 region has the DNA TGTGCCAGCAGCTTAGCCCGGGGGCAGATGAACACTGAAGCTTTCTTT. J is TRBJ1-1 and V is TRBV5-4; maybe TRBD1 (6 bases). The CDR3 consists of 16 residues. With 2 bases removed from V and 0 bases from J, the gap between germline ends came to 14 bases. Germline V lookup: CDR1 SGHNT, CDR2 YYREEE (reference sequence).

The chain recombines TRBV12-5 with TRBJ1-2; D is unresolved. Per the germline V gene, CDR1 is LGHNT and CDR2 is FRNRAP. This CDR3 region has 18 residues. V shed 7 bases and J shed 1 base, with 25 bases lying between them. CDR3 nucleotide sequence: TGTGCTAGTGCCGCCCCTACGGCCAATCCCGGACTTAACTATGGCTACACCTTC. Translation: CASAAPTANPGLNYGYTF.

J is TRBJ2-2 and V is TRBV28, with D perhaps assigned TRBD1 or TRBD2 (7 bases each). Germline V gene data show CDR1 as MDHEN and CDR2 as SYDVKM. This CDR3 region has 16 residues. Trimming pared 6 bases from V and 3 bases from J, leaving 17 bases between. Here the CDR3 reads CASRSKQGRDTGELFF. The CDR3 coding sequence is TGTGCCAGCAGGTCCAAACAGGGGAGGGACACCGGGGAGCTGTTTTTT. The entire variable domain, with the rest obtained from reference TRBV28 and TRBJ2-2, is as follows: DVKVTQSSRYLVKRTGEKVFLECVQDMDHENMFWYRQDPGLGLRLIYFSYDVKMKEKGDIPEGYSVSREKKERFSLILESASTNQTSMYLCASRSKQGRDTGELFFGEGSRLTVL.

As for this clone: The germline gene is not matched at one end of the junction; a read error may be the cause. This sequence joins TRBV6-1 and TRBJ1-2; D unresolved. Germline V lookup: CDR1 MNHNS, CDR2 SASEGT. The CDR3 length is 16 residues. As DNA, the CDR3 is TGTGCCAGCAGTAAAGCGAAAACTGGGAACTCCTATGGCTACACCTTC. Translating it yields CASSKAKTGNSYGYTF.